A single sample gave rise to the 18 T cell receptor beta chains below, sequenced in a study of shared clonotypes between healthy human individuals. Sequencing was performed with immunoSEQ multiplex PCR; in TCRdb, only in-frame clones are kept and a portion is missing. The sample holds over 2 million clones; under 95% are singletons and the top ten take approximately 0.39%. Sequencing was done on a sample of naive CD4+ T cells from PBMCs. Subset denoted: CD45RA+ positively selected. All receptors come from a man between 18 and 29 years old in good health. Some clones in this sample may be carry-over from other donors' samples.

The chain links TRBV2 to TRBJ2-2; 10 bases are shared with TRBD2. The germline gives CDR1 SNHLY, CDR2 FYNNEI. Losses at the gene ends were 6 bases for V and 7 bases for J; bases not matched to a gene: 8. This CDR3 has 15 amino acids. The CDR3 region has the DNA TGTGCCAGCAGCGATACTAGCGGGAATAGCGGGGAGCTGTTTTTT. Its translation: CASSDTSGNSGELFF.

The chain couples TRBV6-6 to TRBJ1-3, with D unclear. V was trimmed by 4 bases and J by 0 bases, leaving 7 bases between them. The CDR3 is made up of 14 amino acids. Germline values: CDR1 MNHNY, CDR2 SVGAGI (reference sequence). Here the CDR3 reads CASSWASSGNTIYF. CDR3 sequence (DNA): TGTGCCAGCAGTTGGGCGAGCTCTGGAAACACCATATATTTT.

The J gene is TRBJ1-4, the V gene TRBV4-3; D gene ambiguous. CDR1 is LGHNA, CDR2 YSLEER, per germline. The CDR3 totals 14 residues. V lost 0 bases to trimming and J lost 8 bases, with 10 bases between them. DNA of the CDR3: TGCGCCAGCAGCCAAGATTACAGCTTCGAAAAACTGTTTTTT. It specifies CASSQDYSFEKLFF.

The chain uses TRBV18 and TRBJ2-5; TRBD1 matches 7 bases. V lost 7 bases to trimming and J lost 5 bases; unmatched junction nucleotides: 7. CDR1 and CDR2 from the germline V gene are KGHSH and LQKENI. CDR3 size: 13 residues. The CDR3 sequence: CASFPGQKETQYF. Here the CDR3 DNA reads TGTGCCAGCTTCCCGGGACAGAAGGAGACCCAGTACTTC.

The chain uses TRBV6-6 and TRBJ1-1; D is unresolved. Trimming left V 3 bases short and J 4 bases short, with 12 bases between. This CDR3 spans 14 amino acids. Germline V lookup: CDR1 MNHNY, CDR2 SVGAGI (reference sequence). The CDR3 bases are TGTGCCAGCAGTTATGGAGTCGTGGTCACTGAAGCTTTCTTT. It yields the protein CASSYGVVVTEAFF.

CDR3 in DNA: TGTGCCAGCAGTAAAGTGGACAGGAACACTGAAGCTTTCTTT. It is translated as CASSKVDRNTEAFF. The chain is built from TRBV6-5 and TRBJ1-1, with a weak D call TRBD1 (6 bases). From germline, CDR1 is MNHEY and CDR2 SVGAGI. This CDR3 has 14 amino acids. V gave up 5 bases and J gave up 1 base, with 11 bases separating them.

V and J are TRBV7-2 and TRBJ2-7; D perhaps matches TRBD1 (6 bases). From germline, CDR1 is SGHTA and CDR2 FQGNSA. This CDR3 is built from 16 residues. Trimming took 5 bases from V and 1 from J, leaving 18 bases between them. CDR3: CASSAWTVKGSYEQYF. CDR3 sequence (DNA): TGTGCCAGCAGCGCATGGACAGTCAAGGGGTCCTACGAGCAGTACTTC.

This chain connects TRBV4-1 to TRBJ2-7; TRBD2 matches at 15 bases. The V and J ends lost 1 base and 4 bases, in that order; junction bases with no gene match: 8. Per germline, CDR1 MGHRA and CDR2 YSYEKL. The CDR3 has 18 amino acids. In DNA form, the CDR3 reads TGCGCCAGCAGCCAAGGCCCCCCCGGGACTAGCGGGAGGTACGAGCAGTACTTC. This translates into CASSQGPPGTSGRYEQYF.

This chain uses TRBV11-3 with TRBJ2-3; D unclear. With 4 bases removed from V and 9 bases from J, the gap between germline ends came to 8 bases. Germline CDR1 is SGHNT and CDR2 is YENEEA. This CDR3 region has 11 residues. The CDR3 DNA sequence: TGTGCCAGCAGCTCAGATAACACGCAGTATTTT. Translated, it gives CASSSDNTQYF.

The sample holds one count of this clone. The same CDR3 arises from other DNA sequences in this sample as well. The gene calls are TRBV5-1 and TRBJ1-1, with 7 bases lining up with TRBD1. Germline trimming cut 7 bases from V and 1 base from J; bases unmatched to any gene: 4. Germline V gene sequence: CDR1 SGHRS, CDR2 YFSETQ. The CDR3 totals 13 residues. CDR3 protein: CASGQGGNTEAFF. CDR3 sequence (DNA): TGCGCCAGCGGCCAGGGGGGGAACACTGAAGCTTTCTTT. Combining the CDR3 with reference TRBV5-1 and TRBJ1-1 gives the whole variable domain KAGVTQTPRYLIKTRGQQVTLSCSPISGHRSVSWYQQTPGQGLQFLFEYFSETQRNKGNFPGRFSGRQFSNSRSEMNVSTLELGDSALYLCASGQGGNTEAFFGQGTRLTVV.

In this sample, this clone turned up a few times. Other DNA sequences in this specimen translate into the identical CDR3. The chain recombines TRBV15 with TRBJ1-4, with D perhaps TRBD1 (5 bases). The CDR3 contains 14 residues. Per the germline V gene, CDR1 is LNHNV and CDR2 is YYDKDF (reference sequence). Trimming left V 1 base short and J 4 bases short, with 7 bases between. CDR3 DNA: TGTGCCACCAGCAGAGGACAGCTTAATGAAAAACTGTTTTTT. As protein: CATSRGQLNEKLFF.

This chain uses TRBV5-1 with TRBJ2-2; D may correspond to TRBD1 or TRBD2 (5 bases each). Germline V gene lookup returns CDR1 SGHRS and CDR2 YFSETQ. CDR3 length: 16 amino acids. The germline V and J ends were trimmed by 1 base and 1 base, with 11 bases remaining between them. CDR3 nucleotides: TGCGCCAGCAGCTTGCGACAGAGCGGGAACACCGGGGAGCTGTTTTTT. Residues: CASSLRQSGNTGELFF.

This chain connects TRBV5-4 to TRBJ1-3; 7 bases match TRBD1. This CDR3 has 15 amino acids. Losses at the gene ends were 4 bases for V and 9 bases for J; bases not matched to a gene: 13. Germline V lookup: CDR1 SGHNT, CDR2 YYREEE (reference sequence). The CDR3 reads CASSDQRQGPATIYF. The CDR3 bases are TGTGCCAGCAGCGACCAAAGACAGGGCCCAGCCACCATATATTTT.

The chain carries TRBV18 and TRBJ2-7, with 7 positions matching TRBD1. V dropped 5 bases and J dropped 3; count of bases not matched to a gene: 4. CDR1 is KGHSH, CDR2 LQKENI, per germline. This CDR3 spans 13 amino acids. The CDR3 is CASSKTGNYEQYF. Here the CDR3 DNA reads TGTGCCAGCTCAAAGACAGGGAACTACGAGCAGTACTTC.

The V gene is TRBV29-1, the J gene TRBJ1-1; unclear D gene. V lost 6 bases to trimming and J lost 1 base, with 9 bases between them. Germline V CDR1 and CDR2: SQVTM, ANQGSEA. CDR3 length equals 12 residues. CDR3 sequence (DNA): TGCAGCGTCCAACACACGAACACTGAAGCTTTCTTT. Its protein product is CSVQHTNTEAFF.

This chain uses TRBV2 with TRBJ2-7, with 7 bases lining up with TRBD1. The CDR3 sequence is 15 residues long. V lost 3 bases and J lost 1; bases outside the gene matches: 6. Germline loops: CDR1 SNHLY, CDR2 FYNNEI. CDR3 amino acids: CASSEWGQTSYEQYF. CDR3 bases: TGTGCCAGCAGTGAGTGGGGACAGACTTCCTACGAGCAGTACTTC.

The rearrangement links TRBV5-8 to TRBJ1-5, with 7 bases aligning to TRBD1. The V and J ends lost 6 bases and 5 bases, in that order; junction bases with no gene match: 17. Germline V CDR1 and CDR2: SGHTS, YDEGEE. This CDR3 comprises 17 residues. The CDR3 DNA reads as TGTGCCAGCAACCTTGACAGGGCCTACCAGGGGGATCAGCCCCAGCATTTT. Translated: CASNLDRAYQGDQPQHF.

This chain uses TRBV7-3 with TRBJ2-7, with D unresolved. Germline V lookup: CDR1 SGHTA, CDR2 FQGTGA. Between the trimmed V and J ends, which lost 0 bases and 12 bases, there was a span of 18 bases. This CDR3 has 14 residues. The CDR3 sequence: CASSLTGGRQDLYF. The CDR3 DNA reads as TGTGCCAGCAGCTTAACGGGCGGAAGACAAGACCTGTACTTC.